Given below is one T cell receptor beta chain in context. Its antigen remains unknown. Positive CCR7 selection of CD45RO-negative cells yielded the naive CD8 cells, and terminally differentiated effector memory CD45RA+ cells were excluded. The sample originates from a study of shared clonotypes between healthy human individuals. Study outcomes and limitations: What limited the represented genetic and exposure-history diversity was the small number of donors.

From germline, CDR1 is MNHEY and CDR2 SVGAGI. The CDR3 totals 15 residues. V was clipped by 2 bases and J by 3 bases, with 10 bases between them. Authors' methods: Filtering differed, since immunoSEQ gave only junction sequences and no quality scores. TCRdb keeps only in-frame clones here, not all; method: immunoSEQ multiplex PCR. The DNA gave D and trimming, while V, J and clone size come from that table. The sample has roughly 590,000 clones, 95% to 96% seen once. The chain couples TRBV6-5 to TRBJ2-2, with D perhaps TRBD1 (5 bases). The sample comprised naive CD8+ T cells sorted from blood. The TCR sequence derives from a woman aged 30 to 39 in good health. The CDR3 sequence is CASSYGAADTGELFF. CDR3 nucleotides: TGTGCCAGCAGTTACGGGGCCGCCGACACCGGGGAGCTGTTTTTT.